The entry that follows covers one TCR beta chain sequence. These data are taken from a study of OX40 agonist ivuxolimab in advanced cancers. Trimming removed 3 bases from V and 7 bases from J, with 9 bases in between. The CDR3 consists of 12 residues. The V gene's germline CDR1 is MDHEN and CDR2 SYDVKM. Assay: immunoSEQ multiplex PCR; the TCRdb copy retains only in-frame clones and omits some. Among roughly 60,000 clones, roughly 85% were seen once, and the ten largest hold more than 3%. The receptor was isolated from an adult with an advanced solid tumor such as melanoma, head and neck, liver or kidney cancer. The specimen was CD4+ or CD8+ T cells sorted from blood, collected in a trial of the OX40 agonist ivuxolimab. The chain has TRBV28 and TRBJ1-1; unclear D gene. DNA of the CDR3: TGTGCCAGCAGTTTGGGGAGTATTGAAGCTTTCTTT. Translation gives CASSLGSIEAFF.